This entry features one TCR beta chain sequence. This could be a read error, since a much larger clone is one nucleotide away. The CDR3 extends over 15 amino acids. In germline, CDR1 is LNHNV, CDR2 YYDKDF (reference sequence). Trimming left V 4 bases short and J 5 bases short, with 17 bases between. TCRdb re-analysed the RT-PCR reads in MiXCR, keeping a single row per CDR3 protein. Here the sample spans more than 550,000 distinct CDR3 sequences, 12% to 15% being singletons. The clonotype comes from a female donor in good health, serving as a healthy control. Specimen: memory CD4+ T cells from blood. The rearrangement links TRBV15 to TRBJ2-5; D uncertain. The CDR3 reads CATSKDIGPTETQYF. For the CDR3, the DNA is TGTGCCACCAGCAAAGATATAGGCCCCACGGAGACCCAGTACTTC.